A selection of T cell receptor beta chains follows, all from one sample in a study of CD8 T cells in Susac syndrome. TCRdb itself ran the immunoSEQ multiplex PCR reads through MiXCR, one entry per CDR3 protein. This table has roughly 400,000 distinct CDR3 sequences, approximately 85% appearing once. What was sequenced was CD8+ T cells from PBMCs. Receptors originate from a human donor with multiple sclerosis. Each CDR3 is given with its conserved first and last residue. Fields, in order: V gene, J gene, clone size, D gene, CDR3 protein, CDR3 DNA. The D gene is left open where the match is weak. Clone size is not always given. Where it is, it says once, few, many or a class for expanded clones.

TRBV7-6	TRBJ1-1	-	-	CASSLNAEATEAFF	TGTGCCAGCAGCTTAAACGCAGAGGCCACTGAAGCTTTCTTT
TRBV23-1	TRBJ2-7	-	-	CASTHEQYF	TGCGCCAGCACCCACGAGCAGTACTTC
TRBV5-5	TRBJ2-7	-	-	CASSLAAESYEQYF	TGTGCCAGCAGCTTGGCGGCCGAGTCCTACGAGCAGTACTTC
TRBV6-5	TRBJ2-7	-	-	CASSYLDSHEQYF	TGTGCCAGCAGTTACTTGGACAGCCACGAGCAGTACTTC
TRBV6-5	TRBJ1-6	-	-	CASSYSGQYNSPLHF	TGTGCCAGCAGTTACTCAGGGCAGTATAATTCACCCCTCCACTTT
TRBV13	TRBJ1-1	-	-	CASSLEGAVEAFF	TGTGCCAGCAGCTTGGAGGGTGCCGTTGAAGCTTTCTTT
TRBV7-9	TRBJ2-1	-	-	CASSHRDSSYNEQFF	TGTGCCAGCAGTCACCGGGACTCTTCCTACAATGAGCAGTTCTTC
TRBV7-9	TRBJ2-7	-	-	CASSPPRAYEQYF	TGTGCCAGCAGCCCACCTAGGGCTTACGAGCAGTACTTC
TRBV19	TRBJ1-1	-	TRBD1	CASSQGENTEAFF	TGTGCCAGTAGTCAGGGGGAGAACACTGAAGCTTTCTTT
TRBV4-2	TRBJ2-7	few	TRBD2	CASSPNRGGGDEQYF	TGTGCCAGCAGCCCAAACCGGGGGGGCGGCGACGAGCAGTACTTC
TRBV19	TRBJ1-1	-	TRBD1	CASSALTGDNPNTEAFF	TGTGCCAGTAGTGCCTTGACAGGGGACAACCCGAACACTGAAGCTTTCTTT
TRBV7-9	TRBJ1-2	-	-	CASSLHKRPSETYGYTF	TGTGCCAGCAGCTTACACAAACGTCCGTCGGAGACCTATGGCTACACCTTC
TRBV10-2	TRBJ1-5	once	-	CASSESNWQPQHF	TGCGCCAGCAGTGAGTCGAACTGGCAGCCCCAGCATTTT
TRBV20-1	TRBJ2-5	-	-	CSASRPWEETQYF	TGCAGTGCTAGTCGACCTTGGGAGGAGACCCAGTACTTC
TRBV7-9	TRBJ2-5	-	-	CASSREGQETQYF	TGTGCCAGCAGCCGGGAAGGGCAAGAGACCCAGTACTTC
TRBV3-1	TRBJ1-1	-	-	CASSQDWEGEAFF	TGTGCCAGCAGCCAAGATTGGGAAGGGGAAGCTTTCTTT
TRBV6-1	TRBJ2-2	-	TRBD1	CATYRNWGDRGNTGELFF	TGTGCCACCTACCGAAATTGGGGGGACAGGGGGAACACCGGGGAGCTGTTTTTT
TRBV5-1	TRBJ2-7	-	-	CASSWGPSGAGEQYF	TGCGCCAGCAGCTGGGGACCCTCCGGGGCGGGAGAGCAGTACTTC
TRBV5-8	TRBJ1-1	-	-	CGPMREPLGMNTEAFF	TGTGGACCGATGCGGGAACCTTTGGGAATGAACACTGAAGCTTTCTTT
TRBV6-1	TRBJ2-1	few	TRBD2	CASSDLAGGSNEQFF	TGTGCCAGCAGTGACTTAGCGGGGGGGAGCAATGAGCAGTTCTTC
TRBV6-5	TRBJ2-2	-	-	CASSYSNTGELFF	TGTGCCAGCAGTTACTCGAACACCGGGGAGCTGTTTTTT
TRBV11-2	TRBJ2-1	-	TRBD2	CASSPTSGSLIYNEQFF	TGTGCCAGCAGCCCCACTAGCGGGAGCCTGATTTACAATGAGCAGTTCTTC